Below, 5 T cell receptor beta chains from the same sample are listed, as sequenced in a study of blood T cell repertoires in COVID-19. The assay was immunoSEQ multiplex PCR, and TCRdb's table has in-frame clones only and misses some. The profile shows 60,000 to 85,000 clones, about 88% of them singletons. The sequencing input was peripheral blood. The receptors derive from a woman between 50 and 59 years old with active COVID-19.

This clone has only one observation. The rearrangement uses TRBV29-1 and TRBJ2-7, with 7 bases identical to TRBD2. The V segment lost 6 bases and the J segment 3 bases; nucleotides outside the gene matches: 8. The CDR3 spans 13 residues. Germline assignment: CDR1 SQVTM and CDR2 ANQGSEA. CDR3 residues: CSVGGEWRYEQYF. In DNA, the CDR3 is TGCAGCGTGGGGGGGGAGTGGCGCTACGAGCAGTACTTC.

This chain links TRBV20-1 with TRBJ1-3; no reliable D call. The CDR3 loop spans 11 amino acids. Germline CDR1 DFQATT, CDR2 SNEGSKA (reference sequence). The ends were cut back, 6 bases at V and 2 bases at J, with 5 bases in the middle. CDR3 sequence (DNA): TGCAGTGCGGCCCCTGGAAACACCATATATTTT. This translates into CSAAPGNTIYF.

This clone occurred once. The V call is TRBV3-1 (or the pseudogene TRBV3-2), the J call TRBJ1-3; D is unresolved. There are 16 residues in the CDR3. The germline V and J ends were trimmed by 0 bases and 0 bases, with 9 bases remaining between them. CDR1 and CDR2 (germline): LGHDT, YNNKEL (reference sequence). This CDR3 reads CASSQDREFSGNTIYF. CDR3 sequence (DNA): TGTGCCAGCAGCCAAGATCGTGAGTTCTCTGGAAACACCATATATTTT.

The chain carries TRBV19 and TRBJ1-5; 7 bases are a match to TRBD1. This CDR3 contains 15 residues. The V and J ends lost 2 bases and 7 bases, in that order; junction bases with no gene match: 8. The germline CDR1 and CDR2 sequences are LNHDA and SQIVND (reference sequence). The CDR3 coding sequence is TGTGCCAGTAGTATACTGGGACAGACAAAGCAGCCCCAGCATTTT. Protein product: CASSILGQTKQPQHF.

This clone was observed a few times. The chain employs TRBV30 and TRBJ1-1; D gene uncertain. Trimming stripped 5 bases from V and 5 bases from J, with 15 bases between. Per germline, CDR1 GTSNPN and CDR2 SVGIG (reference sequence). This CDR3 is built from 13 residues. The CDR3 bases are TGTGCCTGGTACTCGAGGAGAGGTACTGAAGCTTTCTTT. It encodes CAWYSRRGTEAFF.